A selection of T cell receptor beta chains follows, all from one sample in a study of T cells in localized non-small cell lung cancer. Using immunoSEQ multiplex PCR, the repertoire was profiled, and TCRdb retains in-frame clones only, with some absent. The table lists roughly 39,000 clones, 70% to 90% of them singletons, with roughly 3.6% in the top ten. The specimen comprised peripheral blood, sampled before any cancer treatment. The origin of the receptors is a man aged 18-49 years with stage I lung adenocarcinoma. CDR3s include the opening cysteine and the closing phenylalanine or tryptophan. The D gene is left open where the match is weak. The listing skips clone size in some rows; elsewhere it reads once, few, many or a size class.

D gene	clone size	J gene	V gene	CDR3 protein	CDR3 DNA
-	-	TRBJ1-3	TRBV5-4	CASSLGFELSGNTIYF	TGTGCCAGCAGCTTAGGGTTTGAGCTCTCTGGAAACACCATATATTTT
TRBD1	-	TRBJ1-1	TRBV6-5	CASSSRTGNTEAFF	TGTGCCAGCAGTTCAAGGACAGGGAACACTGAAGCTTTCTTT
-	-	TRBJ1-4	TRBV19	CASSETRDPKATNEKLFF	TGTGCCAGTAGCGAGACCCGGGACCCAAAAGCAACTAATGAAAAACTGTTTTTT
-	-	TRBJ1-2	TRBV28	CASSLNRYGYTF	TGTGCCAGCAGTTTAAACAGATATGGCTACACCTTC
TRBD2	-	TRBJ2-1	TRBV2	CASTSLIGLGGNEQFF	TGTGCCAGCACCTCGCTGATAGGACTAGGCGGCAATGAGCAGTTCTTC
TRBD1	-	TRBJ1-4	TRBV6-5	CASSSFSGGTEKLFF	TGTGCCAGCAGTTCCTTCTCAGGGGGTACTGAAAAACTGTTTTTT
-	-	TRBJ1-2	TRBV28	CASSSGLSYGYTF	TGTGCCAGCAGCTCAGGGCTCTCCTATGGCTACACCTTC
-	-	TRBJ1-1	TRBV4-3	CASSHNRQFEAFF	TGCGCCAGCAGCCATAACCGACAGTTTGAAGCTTTCTTT
TRBD1	once	TRBJ1-5	TRBV5-1	CASSPRTGGNQPQHF	TGCGCCAGCAGCCCTAGGACAGGGGGCAATCAGCCCCAGCATTTT
-	-	TRBJ1-1	TRBV5-6	CASSFEPTEAFF	TGTGCCAGCAGCTTCGAACCCACTGAAGCTTTCTTT
TRBD1	-	TRBJ1-4	TRBV2	CASREDRGTEKLFF	TGTGCCAGCAGGGAGGACAGGGGGACTGAAAAACTGTTTTTT
-	-	TRBJ2-6	TRBV6-1	CASRVMASGANVLTF	TGTGCCAGCAGGGTAATGGCCTCTGGGGCCAACGTCCTGACTTTC
-	-	TRBJ2-3	TRBV4-2	CASSQDPSTDTQYF	TGTGCCAGCAGCCAAGATCCCAGCACAGATACGCAGTATTTT
-	-	TRBJ1-4	TRBV5-1	CASSPRHGANEKLFF	TGCGCCAGCAGCCCCCGACACGGAGCTAATGAAAAACTGTTTTTT
TRBD2	-	TRBJ2-1	TRBV4-1	CASSPKVVSGGHNEQFF	TGCGCCAGCAGCCCCAAGGTCGTTAGCGGGGGACACAATGAGCAGTTCTTC
TRBD1	-	TRBJ1-2	TRBV28	CASSAHQGEGGYTF	TGTGCCAGCAGTGCGCATCAGGGGGAAGGCGGCTACACCTTC
-	-	TRBJ1-2	TRBV7-9	CASSLRGVGYTF	TGTGCCAGCAGCTTAAGAGGGGTAGGCTACACCTTC
-	-	TRBJ2-1	TRBV6-5	CASSYVSGGEQFF	TGTGCCAGCAGTTACGTCTCGGGTGGCGAGCAGTTCTTC
-	-	TRBJ2-4	TRBV5-1	CASSLDEGRGNIQYF	TGCGCCAGCAGCTTGGACGAGGGTCGTGGGAACATTCAGTACTTC
TRBD1	-	TRBJ2-7	TRBV14	CASSQTGQGLRQYF	TGTGCCAGCAGCCAGACGGGACAGGGACTAAGGCAGTACTTC
-	medium-sized	TRBJ1-6	TRBV30	CAWSGTGSPLHF	TGTGCCTGGAGCGGCACGGGATCACCCCTCCACTTT
-	-	TRBJ2-3	TRBV5-1	CASSLGEKPGMDTQYF	TGCGCCAGCAGCTTAGGGGAGAAGCCTGGGATGGATACGCAGTATTTT
-	-	TRBJ1-2	TRBV27	CASSPRRSLSNYGYTF	TGTGCCAGCAGTCCCCGACGGAGTCTGTCTAACTATGGCTACACCTTC
TRBD2	few	TRBJ2-2	TRBV4-2	CASSQDPSGGYNTGELFF	TGTGCCAGCAGCCAAGATCCGAGCGGGGGTTATAACACCGGGGAGCTGTTTTTT
-	-	TRBJ2-6	TRBV5-1	CASSLERSSGANVLTF	TGCGCCAGCAGCTTGGAAAGGAGCTCTGGGGCCAACGTCCTGACTTTC
-	-	TRBJ1-1	TRBV6-1	CASSVWTVGGGTEAFF	TGTGCCAGCAGTGTCTGGACCGTAGGAGGGGGCACTGAAGCTTTCTTT
TRBD1	few	TRBJ1-1	TRBV30	CAWSPLGQGATEAFF	TGTGCCTGGAGTCCTCTAGGACAGGGGGCGACTGAAGCTTTCTTT
TRBD1	-	TRBJ1-2	TRBV12-5	CASGSGQGQGYTF	TGTGCTAGTGGTTCTGGACAGGGGCAAGGCTACACCTTC
-	once	TRBJ2-3	TRBV5-1	CASSPGESTDTQYF	TGCGCCAGCAGCCCAGGTGAAAGCACAGATACGCAGTATTTT
TRBD1	-	TRBJ1-1	TRBV10-3	CAITGQGWGNTEAFF	TGTGCCATCACTGGACAGGGTTGGGGTAACACTGAAGCTTTCTTT
TRBD1	-	TRBJ1-2	TRBV19	CASSLNRGWNYGYTF	TGTGCCAGTAGTTTAAACAGGGGTTGGAACTATGGCTACACCTTC
-	-	TRBJ2-5	TRBV6-1	CASSDPDPPKTQYF	TGTGCCAGCAGTGACCCCGACCCGCCCAAGACCCAGTACTTC
-	-	TRBJ2-2	TRBV11-3	CASSLVGTGELFF	TGTGCCAGCAGCTTAGTTGGCACCGGGGAGCTGTTTTTT
-	-	TRBJ2-2	TRBV5-1	CASSAKASTGELFF	TGCGCCAGCAGCGCCAAGGCCAGCACCGGGGAGCTGTTTTTT
-	-	TRBJ1-2	TRBV7-9	CASSLGAVYYGYTF	TGTGCCAGCAGCTTAGGGGCAGTTTACTATGGCTACACCTTC
TRBD1	-	TRBJ1-2	TRBV5-8	CASSFKRDRGWYGYTF	TGTGCCAGCAGCTTTAAACGGGACAGGGGATGGTATGGCTACACCTTC
-	-	TRBJ1-2	TRBV21-1	CASSKEGREVDYGYTF	TGTGCCAGCAGCAAAGAGGGGAGGGAGGTTGACTATGGCTACACCTTC
TRBD2	-	TRBJ2-2	TRBV6-5	CASSIGGGTGELFF	TGTGCCAGCAGCATCGGGGGGGGCACCGGGGAGCTGTTTTTT
-	-	TRBJ1-4	TRBV5-1	CASSFGPVATNEKLFF	TGCGCCAGCAGCTTCGGACCGGTGGCAACTAATGAAAAACTGTTTTTT
TRBD1	-	TRBJ1-1	TRBV10-3	CAISEAAGGAFF	TGTGCCATCAGTGAGGCGGCAGGGGGAGCTTTCTTT
TRBD1	-	TRBJ2-7	TRBV5-4	CASSLEGTAAYEQYF	TGTGCCAGCAGCTTGGAAGGGACAGCTGCCTACGAGCAGTACTTC
-	once	TRBJ2-3	TRBV4-2	CASNVGLPTDTQYF	TGTGCCAGCAACGTGGGACTGCCCACAGATACGCAGTATTTT
TRBD1	-	TRBJ1-2	TRBV2	CASRGDRGGGYTF	TGTGCCAGCAGGGGAGACAGGGGTGGCGGCTACACCTTC
TRBD1	-	TRBJ1-2	TRBV5-4	CASSRDRQGPGYTF	TGTGCCAGCAGCCGGGACAGACAAGGGCCTGGCTACACCTTC
TRBD1	-	TRBJ2-1	TRBV7-2	CASSFAGTGFYEQFF	TGTGCCAGCAGCTTTGCCGGGACAGGGTTTTATGAGCAGTTCTTC
TRBD1	-	TRBJ2-1	TRBV9	CASSVGQGTYNEQFF	TGTGCCAGCAGCGTAGGACAGGGGACCTACAATGAGCAGTTCTTC
-	-	TRBJ2-3	TRBV14	CASTRLGGSDTQYF	TGTGCCAGCACTCGACTCGGTGGGTCAGATACGCAGTATTTT
-	few	TRBJ2-7	TRBV28	CASSLLNEQYF	TGTGCCAGCAGTTTATTGAACGAGCAGTACTTC
-	few	TRBJ1-5	TRBV9	CASSVGTDGLNQPQHF	TGTGCCAGCAGCGTAGGGACCGACGGCCTAAATCAGCCCCAGCATTTT
TRBD1	-	TRBJ2-3	TRBV7-9	CASSLGTGVTDTQYF	TGTGCCAGCAGCTTAGGGACAGGGGTTACAGATACGCAGTATTTT
TRBD2	-	TRBJ2-5	TRBV5-6	CASSLALGGDTLQETQYF	TGTGCCAGCAGCTTGGCTCTGGGGGGGGATACCTTGCAAGAGACCCAGTACTTC
-	-	TRBJ1-3	TRBV7-2	CASSNSVGIGNTIYF	TGTGCCAGCAGTAACTCGGTAGGGATTGGAAACACCATATATTTT
TRBD2	-	TRBJ2-5	TRBV7-2	CASSNGGDERETQYF	TGTGCCAGCAGTAACGGGGGGGATGAGCGGGAGACCCAGTACTTC
-	-	TRBJ2-2	TRBV4-3	CASSQVLTGELFF	TGCGCCAGCAGCCAAGTGTTGACCGGGGAGCTGTTTTTT
TRBD1	-	TRBJ2-7	TRBV28	CASTPFKGTGVYEQYF	TGTGCCAGCACTCCGTTTAAGGGGACAGGGGTCTACGAGCAGTACTTC
TRBD1	-	TRBJ1-4	TRBV28	CASSLSGTANEKLFF	TGTGCCAGCAGTTTAAGTGGGACAGCGAATGAAAAACTGTTTTTT
TRBD1	-	TRBJ1-5	TRBV19	CASSIVTGAERGQPQHF	TGTGCCAGTAGTATAGTGACAGGGGCTGAGAGAGGGCAGCCCCAGCATTTT
TRBD2	once	TRBJ2-5	TRBV2	CASNLAGSSETQYF	TGTGCCAGCAACTTAGCGGGGAGTTCGGAGACCCAGTACTTC
TRBD2	few	TRBJ2-5	TRBV19	CASSMRTRQETQYF	TGTGCCAGTAGTATGAGGACTAGACAAGAGACCCAGTACTTC